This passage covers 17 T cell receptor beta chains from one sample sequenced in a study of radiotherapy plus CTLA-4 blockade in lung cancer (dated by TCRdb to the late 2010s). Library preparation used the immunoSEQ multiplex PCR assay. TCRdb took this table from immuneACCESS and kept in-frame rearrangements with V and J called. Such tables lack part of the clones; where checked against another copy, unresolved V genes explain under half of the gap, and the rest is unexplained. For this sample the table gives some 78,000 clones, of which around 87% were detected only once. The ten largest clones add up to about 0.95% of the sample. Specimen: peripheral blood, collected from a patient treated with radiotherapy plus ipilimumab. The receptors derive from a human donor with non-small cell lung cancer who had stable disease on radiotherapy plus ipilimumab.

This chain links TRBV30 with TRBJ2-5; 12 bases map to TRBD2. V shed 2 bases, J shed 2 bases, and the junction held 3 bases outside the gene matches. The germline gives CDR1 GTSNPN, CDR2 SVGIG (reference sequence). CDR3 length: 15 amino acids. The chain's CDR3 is CAWSWTSGNQETQYF. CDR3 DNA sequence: TGTGCCTGGAGTTGGACTAGCGGGAATCAAGAGACCCAGTACTTC. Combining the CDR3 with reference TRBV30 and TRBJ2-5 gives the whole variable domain SQTIHQWPATLVQPVGSPLSLECTVEGTSNPNLYWYRQAAGRGLQLLFYSVGIGQISSEVPQNLSASRPQDRQFILSSKKLLLSDSGFYLCAWSWTSGNQETQYFGPGTRLLVL.

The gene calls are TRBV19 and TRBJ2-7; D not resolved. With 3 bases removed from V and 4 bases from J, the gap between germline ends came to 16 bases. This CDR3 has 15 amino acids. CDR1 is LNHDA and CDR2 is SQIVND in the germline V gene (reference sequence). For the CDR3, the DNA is TGTGCCAGTAGTATTCAACCTTTCGCGGATTACGAGCAGTACTTC. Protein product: CASSIQPFADYEQYF.

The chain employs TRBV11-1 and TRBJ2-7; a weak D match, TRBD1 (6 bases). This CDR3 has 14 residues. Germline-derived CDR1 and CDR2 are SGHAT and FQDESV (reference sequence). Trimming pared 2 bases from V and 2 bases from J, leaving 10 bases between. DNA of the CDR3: TGTGCCAGCAGCTTACGTAGGACAGCCTACGAGCAGTACTTC. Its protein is CASSLRRTAYEQYF.

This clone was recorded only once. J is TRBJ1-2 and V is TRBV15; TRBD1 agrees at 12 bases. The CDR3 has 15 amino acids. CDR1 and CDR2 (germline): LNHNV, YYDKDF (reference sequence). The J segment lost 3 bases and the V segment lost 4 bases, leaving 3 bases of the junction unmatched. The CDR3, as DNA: TGTGCCACCAGCATCGGGACAGGGGGCTACTATGGCTACACCTTC. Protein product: CATSIGTGGYYGYTF.

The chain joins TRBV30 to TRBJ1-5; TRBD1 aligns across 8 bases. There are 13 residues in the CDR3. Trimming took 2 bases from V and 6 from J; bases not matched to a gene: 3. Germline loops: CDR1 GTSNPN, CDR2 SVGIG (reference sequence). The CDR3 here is CAWSMTGVQPQHF. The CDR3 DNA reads TGTGCCTGGAGTATGACAGGGGTTCAGCCCCAGCATTTT. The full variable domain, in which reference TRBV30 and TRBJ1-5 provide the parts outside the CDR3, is SQTIHQWPATLVQPVGSPLSLECTVEGTSNPNLYWYRQAAGRGLQLLFYSVGIGQISSEVPQNLSASRPQDRQFILSSKKLLLSDSGFYLCAWSMTGVQPQHFGDGTRLSIL.

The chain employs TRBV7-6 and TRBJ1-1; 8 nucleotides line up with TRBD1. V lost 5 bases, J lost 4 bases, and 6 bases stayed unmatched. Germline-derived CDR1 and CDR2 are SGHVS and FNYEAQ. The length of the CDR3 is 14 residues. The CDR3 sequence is CASSPQTGGTEAFF. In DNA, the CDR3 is TGTGCCAGCAGCCCTCAAACAGGGGGCACTGAAGCTTTCTTT.

The CDR3 sequence: CASSLSQGVSYEQYF. DNA for the CDR3: TGTGCCAGCAGTTTATCGCAGGGGGTCTCCTACGAGCAGTACTTC. The J gene is TRBJ2-7, the V gene TRBV27; 7 bases align to TRBD1. CDR1 and CDR2 (germline): MNHEY, SMNVEV (reference sequence). V was pared by 0 bases and J by 0 bases, with 2 bases of the junction left unmatched. The CDR3 runs to 15 residues.

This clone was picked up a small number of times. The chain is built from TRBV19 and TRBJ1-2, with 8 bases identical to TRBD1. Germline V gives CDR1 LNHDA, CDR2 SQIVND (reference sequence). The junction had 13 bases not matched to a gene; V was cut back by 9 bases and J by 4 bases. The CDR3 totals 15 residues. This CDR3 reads CASRNRQGTVYGYTF. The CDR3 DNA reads TGTGCCAGCCGTAACAGACAGGGGACGGTCTATGGCTACACCTTC. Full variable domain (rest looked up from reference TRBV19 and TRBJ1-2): DGGITQSPKYLFRKEGQNVTLSCEQNLNHDAMYWYRQDPGQGLRLIYYSQIVNDFQKGDIAEGYSVSREKKESFPLTVTSAQKNPTAFYLCASRNRQGTVYGYTFGSGTRLTVV.

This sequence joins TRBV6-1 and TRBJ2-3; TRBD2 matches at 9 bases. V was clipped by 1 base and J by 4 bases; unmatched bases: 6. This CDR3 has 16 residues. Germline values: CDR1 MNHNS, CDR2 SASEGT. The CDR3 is CASSEVGGRAADTQYF. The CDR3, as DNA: TGTGCCAGCAGTGAAGTGGGCGGGAGGGCCGCAGATACGCAGTATTTT.

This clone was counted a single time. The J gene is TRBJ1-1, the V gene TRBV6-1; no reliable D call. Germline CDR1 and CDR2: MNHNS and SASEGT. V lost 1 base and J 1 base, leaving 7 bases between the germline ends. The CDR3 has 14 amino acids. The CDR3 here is CASSEGSRNTEAFF. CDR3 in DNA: TGTGCCAGCAGTGAAGGGAGCAGGAACACTGAAGCTTTCTTT.

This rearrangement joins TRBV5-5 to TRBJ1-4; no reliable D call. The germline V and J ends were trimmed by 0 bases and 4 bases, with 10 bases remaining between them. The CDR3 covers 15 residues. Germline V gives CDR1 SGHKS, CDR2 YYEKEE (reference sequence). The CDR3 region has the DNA TGTGCCAGCAGCTTGGCCGTCATGCTTAATGAAAAACTGTTTTTT. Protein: CASSLAVMLNEKLFF. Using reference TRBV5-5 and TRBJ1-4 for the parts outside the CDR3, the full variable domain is DAGVTQSPTHLIKTRGQQVTLRCSPISGHKSVSWYQQVLGQGPQFIFQYYEKEERGRGNFPDRFSARQFPNYSSELNVNALLLGDSALYLCASSLAVMLNEKLFFGSGTQLSVL.

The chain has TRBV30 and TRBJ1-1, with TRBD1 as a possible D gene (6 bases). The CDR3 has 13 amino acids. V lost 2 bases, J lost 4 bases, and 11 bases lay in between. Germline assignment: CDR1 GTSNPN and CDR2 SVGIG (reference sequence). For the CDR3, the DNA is TGTGCCTGGAGTCTAGGGGGTAGCACTGAAGCTTTCTTT. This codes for CAWSLGGSTEAFF.

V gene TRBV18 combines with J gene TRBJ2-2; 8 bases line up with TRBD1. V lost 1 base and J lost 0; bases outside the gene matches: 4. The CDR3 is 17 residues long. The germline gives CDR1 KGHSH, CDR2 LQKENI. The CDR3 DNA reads TGTGCCAGCTCACCACTTCTGGGACAGGCGAACACCGGGGAGCTGTTTTTT. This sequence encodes CASSPLLGQANTGELFF. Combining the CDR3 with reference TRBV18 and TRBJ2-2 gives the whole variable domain NAGVMQNPRHLVRRRGQEARLRCSPMKGHSHVYWYRQLPEEGLKFMVYLQKENIIDESGMPKERFSAEFPKEGPSILRIQQVVRGDSAAYFCASSPLLGQANTGELFFGEGSRLTVL.

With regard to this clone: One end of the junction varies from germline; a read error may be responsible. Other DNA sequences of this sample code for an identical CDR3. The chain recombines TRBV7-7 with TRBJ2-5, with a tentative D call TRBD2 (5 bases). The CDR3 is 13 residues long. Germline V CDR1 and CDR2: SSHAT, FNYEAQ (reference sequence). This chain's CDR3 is CASSPGLQETQYF. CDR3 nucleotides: TGTGCTAGCAGCCCCGGACTTCAAGAGACCCAGTACTTC.

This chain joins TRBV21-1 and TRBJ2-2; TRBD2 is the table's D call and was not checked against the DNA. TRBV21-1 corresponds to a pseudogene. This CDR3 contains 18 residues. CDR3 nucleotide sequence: TGTGCCAGCAGCGCGGACCTAGCGGGGGGCACGAACACCGGGGAGCTGTTTTTT. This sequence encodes CASSADLAGGTNTGELFF.

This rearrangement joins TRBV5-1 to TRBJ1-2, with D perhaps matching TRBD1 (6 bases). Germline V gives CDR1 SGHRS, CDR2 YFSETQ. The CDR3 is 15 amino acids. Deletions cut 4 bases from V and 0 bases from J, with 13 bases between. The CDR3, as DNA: TGCGCCAGCAGCCCCTCGGGACAATCTAACTATGGCTACACCTTC. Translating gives CASSPSGQSNYGYTF.

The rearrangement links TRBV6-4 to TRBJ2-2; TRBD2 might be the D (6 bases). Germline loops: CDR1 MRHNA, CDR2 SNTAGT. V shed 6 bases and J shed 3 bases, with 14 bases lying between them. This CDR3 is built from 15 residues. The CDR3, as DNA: TGTGCCAGCAGAGTAGCGGCCCCCGACACCGGGGAGCTGTTTTTT. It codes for CASRVAAPDTGELFF.